The rows below give T cell receptor beta chains drawn from one sample of a study of vaccination effects on CD4 cells after COVID-19. Method: immunoSEQ multiplex PCR; TCRdb's copy keeps in-frame clones and lacks some. The sample contains 50,000 to 75,000 clones, roughly 79% of which appear only once. These TCRs' antigens remain unknown. Sequencing was performed on CD4+ T cells from PBMCs cultured with HCoV-229E spike peptides, taken before COVID-19 vaccination. The origin of the receptors is a human donor who received a COVID-19 vaccine. The CDR3 runs from the conserved cysteine through the conserved F or W. The order of the fields is J gene, V gene, D gene, clone size, CDR3 protein, CDR3 DNA. A D gene is named only where the DNA matches it firmly. Expanded clones are given a class, and other clones once, few, many or no size at all.

TRBJ1-1	TRBV7-9	TRBD1	.	CASSLGTGDPNTEAFF	TGTGCCAGCAGCTTGGGGACAGGGGACCCCAACACTGAAGCTTTCTTT
TRBJ1-5	TRBV6-5	.	.	CASRTGNGQPQHF	TGTGCCAGCAGGACGGGGAACGGGCAGCCCCAGCATTTT
TRBJ2-1	TRBV6-5	.	.	CASTYYNEQFF	TGTGCCAGCACTTATTACAATGAGCAGTTCTTC
TRBJ1-5	TRBV21-1	.	.	CAGSGEPQHF	TGTGCCGGATCAGGGGAGCCCCAGCATTTT
TRBJ2-5	TRBV5-1	.	.	CASSFGGSETQYF	TGCGCCAGCAGCTTTGGAGGGAGTGAGACCCAGTACTTC
TRBJ1-1	TRBV25-1	.	few	CASVPSIGVATGTTEAFF	TGTGCCAGCGTTCCCTCGATCGGGGTCGCGACGGGGACCACTGAAGCTTTCTTT
TRBJ2-5	TRBV12-3/TRBV12-4	TRBD2	.	CASRSSGGETQYF	TGTGCCAGCAGGAGTAGCGGGGGGGAGACCCAGTACTTC
TRBJ2-2	TRBV9	.	.	CASSVSRQGELFF	TGTGCCAGCAGCGTAAGCAGGCAAGGGGAGCTGTTTTTT
TRBJ2-2	TRBV9	TRBD2	few	CASSPRSGIGELFF	TGTGCCAGCAGCCCTCGTAGCGGGATCGGGGAGCTGTTTTTT
TRBJ2-5	TRBV6-4	TRBD1	.	CASKPRWDSETQYF	TGTGCCAGCAAGCCGAGGTGGGACAGTGAGACCCAGTACTTC
TRBJ1-6	TRBV18	.	.	CASSQDRLTSYNSPLHF	TGTGCCAGCTCACAAGACAGGTTGACATCCTATAATTCACCCCTCCACTTT
TRBJ1-3	TRBV29-1	.	.	CSVSQGFLGNTIYF	TGCAGCGTGTCCCAGGGTTTTCTCGGAAACACCATATATTTT
TRBJ2-1	TRBV5-1	.	.	CASSLVLTGTYNEQFF	TGCGCCAGCAGCTTGGTGTTGACAGGTACTTACAATGAGCAGTTCTTC
TRBJ1-1	TRBV3-1/TRBV3-2	TRBD1	once	CASSPHPGQGWSTEAFF	TGTGCCAGCAGCCCTCACCCGGGACAGGGGTGGTCCACTGAAGCTTTCTTT
TRBJ2-1	TRBV7-9	TRBD2	once	CASSLGIAGVEQFF	TGTGCCAGCAGCTTAGGAATAGCGGGGGTTGAGCAGTTCTTC
TRBJ2-5	TRBV28	TRBD2	.	CASSLFASGEETQYF	TGTGCCAGCAGTTTATTCGCTAGCGGGGAAGAGACCCAGTACTTC
TRBJ1-1	TRBV5-1	TRBD1	.	CASSRQGADLNTEAFF	TGCGCCAGCAGTAGGCAGGGGGCCGACCTGAACACTGAAGCTTTCTTT
TRBJ1-1	TRBV29-1	.	.	CSVVRTQNTEAFF	TGCAGCGTTGTCAGGACACAAAACACTGAAGCTTTCTTT
TRBJ1-4	TRBV19	.	.	CASSTNGGEEKLFF	TGTGCCAGTAGTACCAACGGAGGGGAGGAAAAACTGTTTTTT
TRBJ2-5	TRBV7-3	.	once	CASSAGALGETQYF	TGTGCCAGCAGCGCCGGGGCATTGGGTGAGACCCAGTACTTC
TRBJ1-4	TRBV7-8	.	.	CASSLGSRSQGEKLFF	TGTGCCAGCAGCTTAGGGTCCCGAAGCCAGGGCGAAAAACTGTTTTTT
TRBJ1-1	TRBV6-6	TRBD1	.	CASRSGTGTPRAFF	TGTGCCAGCAGGTCCGGGACAGGGACGCCGCGAGCTTTCTTT
TRBJ2-4	TRBV9	.	.	CASSVGQEAVNIQYF	TGTGCCAGCAGCGTAGGTCAGGAAGCGGTGAACATTCAGTACTTC